The 18 T cell receptor beta chains reported below all come from one sample, sequenced in a study of CD8 T cells in Susac syndrome. It was with random hexamers that roughly 0.45 to 1 ug RNA was reverse transcribed. MiXCR, applied by TCRdb to the immunoSEQ multiplex PCR reads, yields one record per CDR3 protein. The sample holds about 400,000 distinct CDR3 sequences, more than 80% seen once. Source material: CD8+ T cells from PBMCs. These receptors were taken from a human donor with multiple sclerosis.

The chain joins TRBV7-3 to TRBJ2-1; tentatively, D is TRBD1 or TRBD2 (5 bases each). Per germline, CDR1 SGHTA and CDR2 FQGTGA. This CDR3 contains 14 residues. Trimming left V 5 bases short and J 4 bases short, with 12 bases between. The DNA for the CDR3 is TGTGCCAGCAGCCAACTAGGGGAATACAATGAGCAGTTCTTC. Translating it yields CASSQLGEYNEQFF.

The chain links TRBV5-1 to TRBJ2-1; D unresolved. CDR1 and CDR2 (germline): SGHRS, YFSETQ. CDR3 length: 17 amino acids. Trimming cost V 0 bases and J 0 bases, with 13 bases left between them. The CDR3 sequence is CASSLDGKYFSYNEQFF. The DNA of the CDR3 is TGCGCCAGCAGCTTGGACGGCAAATACTTCTCCTACAATGAGCAGTTCTTC.

V is TRBV7-2 and J is TRBJ2-7; TRBD2 aligns across 7 bases. Trimming removed 5 bases from V and 3 bases from J; junction bases left unmatched: 16. CDR3 length: 17 amino acids. Germline V lookup: CDR1 SGHTA, CDR2 FQGNSA. CDR3 DNA sequence: TGTGCCAGCAGCCCTCTTGTGTCTCGCGGGAGCCTCTACGAGCAGTACTTC. Translation: CASSPLVSRGSLYEQYF.

This rearrangement joins TRBV30 to TRBJ1-1; D possibly corresponds to TRBD1 (5 bases). The germline V gene has CDR1 GTSNPN and CDR2 SVGIG (reference sequence). The V and J ends lost 0 bases and 5 bases respectively, with 13 bases between them. The CDR3 is made up of 14 amino acids. This CDR3 reads CAWSVLDSITEAFF. The CDR3 DNA follows: TGTGCCTGGAGTGTATTAGACAGCATTACTGAAGCTTTCTTT.

Only a few counts were recorded for this clonotype. The CDR3 is CSVDLLTSGQTYEQYF. As DNA, the CDR3 is TGCAGCGTTGACTTACTTACTAGCGGGCAAACCTACGAGCAGTACTTC. V gene TRBV29-1 combines with J gene TRBJ2-7; 9 bases match TRBD2. CDR1 and CDR2 from the germline V gene are SQVTM and ANQGSEA. The CDR3 length is 16 residues. V shed 3 bases, J shed 2 bases, and the junction held 11 bases outside the gene matches.

The V and J genes are TRBV2 and TRBJ2-1, with D possibly TRBD1 on 6 matching bases. There are 16 residues in the CDR3. Germline lookup yields CDR1 SNHLY and CDR2 FYNNEI. The germline V and J ends were trimmed by 1 base and 8 bases, with 18 bases remaining between them. The CDR3 sequence: CASSEVGTRGGYEQFF. The CDR3 DNA follows: TGTGCCAGCAGTGAAGTGGGGACAAGAGGTGGCTATGAGCAGTTCTTC. Drawing the rest from reference TRBV2 and TRBJ2-1, the complete variable domain is EPEVTQTPSHQVTQMGQEVILRCVPISNHLYFYWYRQILGQKVEFLVSFYNNEISEKSEIFDDQFSVERPDGSNFTLKIRSTKLEDSAMYFCASSEVGTRGGYEQFFGPGTRLTVL.

This clonotype is a singleton in its sample. The chain has TRBV7-6 and TRBJ1-1; 7 bases map to TRBD1. CDR3 length equals 15 residues. Trimming removed 4 bases from V and 1 base from J; junction bases left unmatched: 6. CDR1 is SGHVS and CDR2 is FNYEAQ in the germline V gene. This CDR3 reads CASSSRTGTNTEAFF. As DNA, the CDR3 is TGTGCCAGCAGCTCGCGGACAGGCACGAACACTGAAGCTTTCTTT. Full variable domain (rest looked up from reference TRBV7-6 and TRBJ1-1): GAGVSQSPRYKVTKRGQDVALRCDPISGHVSLYWYRQALGQGPEFLTYFNYEAQQDKSGLPNDRFSAERPEGSISTLTIQRTEQRDSAMYRCASSSRTGTNTEAFFGQGTRLTVV.

CDR3 sequence: CSAREHRGPYEQYF. CDR3 DNA: TGCAGTGCTAGGGAGCACAGGGGGCCCTACGAGCAGTACTTC. The gene calls are TRBV20-1 and TRBJ2-7; 9 bases are shared with TRBD1. The CDR3 is 14 amino acids. Germline lookup yields CDR1 DFQATT and CDR2 SNEGSKA (reference sequence). V lost 3 bases to trimming and J lost 2 bases; unmatched junction nucleotides: 5.

This chain connects TRBV5-1 to TRBJ1-1; D remains unclear. The CDR3 has 13 residues. Trimming removed 0 bases from V and 3 bases from J, with 6 bases in between. From germline, CDR1 is SGHRS and CDR2 YFSETQ. The CDR3 sequence is CASSLAPDTEAFF. CDR3 sequence (DNA): TGCGCCAGCAGCTTGGCCCCGGACACTGAAGCTTTCTTT.

In nucleotides, the CDR3 is TGCAGCGTTGACGACACTTCTTCCTACGAGCAGTACTTC. Protein: CSVDDTSSYEQYF. J is TRBJ2-7 and V is TRBV29-1; D call uncertain. The CDR3 covers 13 residues. V was cut by 3 bases and J by 1 base, with 10 bases left in between. The germline CDR1 and CDR2 sequences are SQVTM and ANQGSEA.

This clonotype was counted a few times. V usage is TRBV6-2 or TRBV6-3 and J usage is TRBJ2-7; no clear D gene. This CDR3 is built from 13 residues. The germline V gene encodes CDR1 MNHEY and CDR2 SVGEGT. Deletions cut 4 bases from V and 5 bases from J, with 12 bases between. The chain's CDR3 is CASSLGPVDEQYF. CDR3 nucleotides: TGTGCCAGCAGTTTAGGGCCAGTAGACGAGCAGTACTTC.

This clonotype has only one observation. The chain couples TRBV5-1 to TRBJ2-4, with 12 bases aligning to TRBD2. This CDR3 is 18 amino acids long. With V trimmed by 6 bases and J by 9 bases, 19 bases remained unmatched. CDR1 is SGHRS and CDR2 is YFSETQ in the germline V gene. The chain's CDR3 is CASTWRASGRAVSGIQYF. DNA of the CDR3: TGCGCCAGCACCTGGCGGGCTAGCGGGAGGGCCGTTTCGGGCATTCAGTACTTC.

With respect to this clonotype: A read error may produce the germline difference seen at one junction end. The chain couples TRBV7-9 to TRBJ2-7, with 9 bases fitting TRBD1. Germline CDR1 reads SEHNR; CDR2 reads FQNEAQ (reference sequence). CDR3 length: 13 residues. The CDR3 DNA sequence: TGTGCCAGCACAGGACAGGGGATCGGCGAGCAGCACTTC. Protein sequence: CASTGQGIGEQHF. Full variable domain (rest looked up from reference TRBV7-9 and TRBJ2-7): DTGVSQNPRHKITKRGQNVTFRCDPISEHNRLYWYRQTLGQGPEFLTYFQNEAQLEKSRLLSDRFSAERPKGSFSTLEIQRTEQGDSAMYLCASTGQGIGEQHFGPGTRLTVT.

The chain is built from TRBV20-1 and TRBJ2-1; TRBD2 might be the D (5 bases). The germline CDR1 and CDR2 sequences are DFQATT and SNEGSKA (reference sequence). The CDR3 consists of 15 residues. V was trimmed by 0 bases and J by 7 bases, leaving 16 bases between them. The CDR3 is CSARDQLGARNEQFF. The CDR3 DNA sequence: TGCAGTGCTAGAGATCAATTGGGAGCTCGAAATGAGCAGTTCTTC.

The rearrangement links TRBV5-1 to TRBJ2-5; 12 nucleotides agree with TRBD2. There are 17 residues in the CDR3. Germline values: CDR1 SGHRS, CDR2 YFSETQ. V was pared by 0 bases and J by 2 bases, with 5 bases of the junction left unmatched. The CDR3, as DNA: TGCGCCAGCAGCTTGGGACTAGCGGGAGCGGATCAAGAGACCCAGTACTTC. Protein sequence: CASSLGLAGADQETQYF.

This chain connects TRBV6-5 to TRBJ2-6; possible D gene TRBD1, 6 bases. From germline, CDR1 is MNHEY and CDR2 SVGAGI. The V end was cut by 6 bases, the J end by 2 bases, with 8 bases between. The CDR3 sequence is 14 residues long. The CDR3 bases are TGTGCCAGCAGACAGGGAGCTGGGGCCAACGTCCTGACTTTC. Encoded protein: CASRQGAGANVLTF.

The rearrangement links TRBV4-1 to TRBJ1-4; tentatively, D is TRBD1 (6 bases). The CDR3 contains 16 residues. Germline V gene data show CDR1 as MGHRA and CDR2 as YSYEKL. Trimming took 4 bases from V and 0 from J, leaving 12 bases between them. The CDR3 region is CASSPRTAATNEKLFF. The DNA for the CDR3 is TGCGCCAGCAGCCCTAGGACAGCAGCAACTAATGAAAAACTGTTTTTT.

This clonotype has just one count. The chain joins TRBV4-1 to TRBJ2-7; 9 nucleotides match TRBD2. Germline trimming cut 4 bases from V and 2 bases from J; bases unmatched to any gene: 3. The CDR3 runs 14 residues. Germline loops: CDR1 MGHRA, CDR2 YSYEKL. The CDR3 spells CASSLIAGAYEQYF. CDR3 coding DNA: TGCGCCAGCAGCCTTATAGCGGGAGCCTACGAGCAGTACTTC.